This record concerns one T cell receptor (beta chain) sequence. Its antigen is as yet unknown. The source of the sample is a study of radiation and T cells in renal cell carcinoma. Study-wide background: Nephrectomy followed 15 Gy stereotactic body radiation by 4 weeks. General study points: Pretreatment tumor biopsies were lacking, so baseline clonotypes are unknown.

The time point is: blood 2 weeks post-SBRT. Treatment reported: 15 Gy SBRT to primary tumor, nephrectomy 4 weeks later. After SBRT, blood was collected at 2 and 4 weeks, plus baseline. Assay used: immunoSEQ multiplex PCR; TCRdb lists only in-frame clones, some missing. The sample has 120,000 or so clones; around 81% are singletons. The CDR3 consists of 17 residues. Germline CDR1 SGHTA, CDR2 FQGTGA. V was pared by 5 bases and J by 1 base, with 9 bases of the junction left unmatched. The chain links TRBV7-3 to TRBJ2-2; 8 bases fit TRBD1. The input for sequencing was blood, taken from a patient whose treatment included radiotherapy and nephrectomy. This clonotype was sampled from a man aged 50 to 59 with renal cell carcinoma. As DNA, the CDR3 is TGTGCCAGCAGCCCCCCTGGGACAGGATTGAACACCGGGGAGCTGTTTTTT. It encodes CASSPPGTGLNTGELFF.